The 8 T cell receptor beta chains below come from one sample, sequenced in a study of cytomegalovirus exposure and HLA in healthy donors listed by TCRdb under 2017. Library generation was performed with the immunoSEQ multiplex PCR assay. The multiplex PCR relied on a mix of 60 forward primers for TCR Vbeta segments and 13 reverse primers for TCR Jbeta segments. This is the immuneACCESS table as TCRdb keeps it, with only in-frame sequences that have V and J called. A part of the clones is gone; compared with another copy, unresolved V genes explain less than half, and the rest is unexplained. This sample comprises around 150,000 clones, 82% of them detected only once. Clones ranked in the top ten supply less than 10% of the sample. Input material: PBMCs. The source of these receptors is a woman aged 45-65 years in good health and CMV-seropositive.

This chain uses TRBV27 with TRBJ1-1; D is unresolved. Trimming left V 11 bases short and J 4 bases short, with 14 bases between. From germline, CDR1 is MNHEY and CDR2 SMNVEV (reference sequence). The CDR3 is 12 amino acids. This CDR3 is CAPRSSGTEAFF. The CDR3 coding sequence is TGTGCCCCCCGTAGTAGCGGCACTGAAGCTTTCTTT.

The genes are TRBV6-6 and TRBJ1-1, with a possible D match to TRBD1 (5 bases). Trimming cost V 6 bases and J 5 bases, with 16 bases left between them. Germline CDR1 reads MNHNY; CDR2 reads SVGAGI (reference sequence). This CDR3 has 14 residues. The CDR3 loop reads CASSPNRLQTEAFF. Written as DNA, the CDR3 is TGTGCCAGCAGCCCAAACAGGTTACAGACTGAAGCTTTCTTT.

J is TRBJ2-3 and V is TRBV7-2; D remains ambiguous. V was clipped by 8 bases and J by 4 bases, with 10 bases between them. There are 12 residues in the CDR3. Per the germline V gene, CDR1 is SGHTA and CDR2 is FQGNSA. CDR3 region: CASGVRSDTQYF. The CDR3 region has the DNA TGTGCCAGCGGAGTCCGTTCAGATACGCAGTATTTT.

The chain recombines TRBV5-3 with TRBJ1-2; D unresolved. TRBV5-3 is an ORF, with its function uncertain. CDR3 length: 13 amino acids. V was shortened by 4 bases and J by 6 bases, with 13 bases between the two germline ends. For the CDR3, the DNA is TGTGCCAGAAGCCCCAACCGAGCCCATGGCTACACCTTC. As protein: CARSPNRAHGYTF.

This chain joins TRBV7-9 and TRBJ2-3; 8 positions agree with TRBD2. This CDR3 contains 18 residues. V lost 5 bases to trimming and J lost 3 bases; unmatched junction nucleotides: 16. Germline loops: CDR1 SEHNR, CDR2 FQNEAQ (reference sequence). The CDR3 spells CASSPLNRAGGETDTQYF. CDR3 nucleotide sequence: TGTGCCAGCAGCCCCCTGAACCGGGCGGGGGGCGAGACAGATACGCAGTATTTT.

This sequence joins TRBV9 and TRBJ2-3, with TRBD1 matching over 8 bases. The CDR3 sequence is 17 residues long. V trimming: 4 bases; J trimming: 2 bases; junction bases outside the gene matches: 12. The germline V gene encodes CDR1 SGDLS and CDR2 YYNGEE. The chain's CDR3 is CASSPSLTGAITDTQYF. DNA of the CDR3: TGTGCCAGCAGCCCCTCCCTGACAGGGGCGATCACAGATACGCAGTATTTT.

This clone was seen a few times. The gene calls are TRBV10-3 and TRBJ2-3; 14 bases agree with TRBD2. V lost 6 bases and J lost 1; bases outside the gene matches: 12. CDR3 length equals 19 residues. Germline-derived CDR1 and CDR2 are ENHRY and SYGVKD. CDR3 nucleotide sequence: TGTGCCATCAGAGACAGGGGCGGACTAGCGGGAGGAGGCACAGATACGCAGTATTTT. It translates to CAIRDRGGLAGGGTDTQYF.

This chain connects TRBV4-2 to TRBJ2-3, with TRBD1 identical over 11 bases. V was clipped by 1 base and J by 3 bases; unmatched bases: 3. The CDR3 covers 16 residues. Looked up from germline, CDR1 is LGHNA and CDR2 is YNFKEQ. The CDR3 loop reads CASSQGTGGGTDTQYF. The CDR3, as DNA: TGTGCCAGCAGCCAAGGGACAGGGGGCGGGACAGATACGCAGTATTTT.